This is a list of T cell receptor beta chains from one sample in a study of cytomegalovirus exposure and HLA in healthy donors. Only in-frame clones appear in the TCRdb table, and some are missing; sequencing was by immunoSEQ multiplex PCR. The table includes 100,000 to 150,000 clones, approximately 74% detected once. Sequencing was done on a sample of PBMCs. Receptors were obtained from a man aged 35 to 55 in good health and CMV-seropositive. Both conserved end residues are part of each CDR3. Size is omitted from some rows. Given values are once, few, many or a class for expanded clones.

NA TRBV9 CASSVGGGEQPQHF
NA TRBV7-9 CASSLGTSRGLEQYF
NA TRBV29-1 CSVETSSGNTIYF
NA TRBV6-1 CASSENGEHQPQHF
NA TRBV18 CASSPSGQGKPQHF
NA TRBV28 CASSTPQDRALQYF
few TRBV20-1 CSASRDSREFF
NA TRBV4-1 CASSQETHLSGRASYEQYF
NA TRBV5-5 CASSPWYREGTGELFF
NA TRBV20-1 CSAAGRSEQYF
NA TRBV5-6 CASSFGTVSGNTIYF
NA TRBV2 CASSGDRDYTDTQYF
NA TRBV7-9 CASSSSDNRDSRVDTQYF
once TRBV10-3 CAISVEGARADTQYF
NA TRBV28 CASSPTDRTGNQPQHF
NA TRBV2 CASSIAGATYEQYF
NA TRBV5-4 CASSLRTGSYNEQFF
NA TRBV5-1 CASSLGETGPSNEQFF
NA TRBV30 CAWSAQTGMLDTQYF
NA TRBV19 CASSSTSGRSYNEQFF
few TRBV7-9 CASSETQATDYGYTF
NA TRBV28 CASSSPGTGGGGEAFF
NA TRBV15 CATSRDRRVSRTVNNQPQHF
NA TRBV5-6 CASSYKETQYF
NA TRBV28 CASRVEGTGASYEQYF
NA TRBV19 CASSRTGRTDTQYF
NA TRBV28 CASITGTGYEGYTF
NA TRBV5-5 CASSLQGTNTEAFF
NA TRBV15 CATSIAGPLSDTQYF
NA TRBV2 CASSMGLYQPQHF
NA TRBV7-9 CASSSVLSYSSYGYTF
NA TRBV28 CASSSVTSSSYEQYF
NA TRBV6-1 CASSEDRGGTYEQYF
once TRBV28 CASSLRTDYNEQFF
NA TRBV5-4 CASSVGQGRHEQYF
NA TRBV6-6 CASSLGQGVTDTQYF
NA TRBV30 CAWSPGGAASPLHF
NA TRBV9 CASSVTGGTYEQYF
NA TRBV29-1 CSVQGGVGYTF
NA TRBV6-6 CASSGQGAGDTEAFF
NA TRBV25-1 CASSATGATEAFF
once TRBV6-1 CASSDPQGNFPEAFF
NA TRBV15 CATSRDPSGRGDEQFF
NA TRBV28 CTSSSGTGYEQYF
NA TRBV19 CASRLSGRTYNEQFF
few TRBV6-5 CASSSLYHRGRDEQYF
few TRBV30 CAWSVRMAGWTKNIQYF
NA TRBV2 CASSEPRGYEQYF
few TRBV5-1 CASSYDRGYEQYF
NA TRBV25-1 CASSDGRAYGYTF
NA TRBV20-1 CSASDNSPLHF
few TRBV11-1 CASSRVGNTDTQYF
NA TRBV7-9 CASSLASGGEQYF
once TRBV5-6 CASSSPQGLPSYEQYF
once TRBV11-2 CASSYRRDNTDTQYF
NA TRBV2 CASILEAEAFF
NA TRBV4-1 CASSQEGSYNEQFF
NA TRBV5-4 CASSLRGERTGTQYF